This paragraph covers one TCR beta chain sequence. What it recognizes is unknown. The data belong to a study of OX40 agonist ivuxolimab in advanced cancers. The overall study: Ivuxolimab, which patients received intravenously every 2 weeks, was dosed at 0.01 to 10 mg/kg.

Study outcomes and limitations: At 0.1 to 3.0 mg/kg, clonal expansion of CD4+ and CD8+ blood T cells had occurred by week 6. Among some nonresponders, normalized T-cell clonal expansion was also low. In CD8+ T cells, expanded clones were on average more numerous than in CD4+.

The method was immunoSEQ multiplex PCR; TCRdb's version includes in-frame clones alone and lacks a portion of them. The profile shows about 15,000 clones, around four fifths of them singletons. The sample consisted of CD4+ or CD8+ T cells sorted from blood, taken in a trial of the OX40 agonist ivuxolimab. The clonotype originates from an adult with an advanced solid tumor such as melanoma, head and neck, liver or kidney cancer.

In DNA, the CDR3 is TGTGCCAGCAGTTATAGCACAGATACGCAGTATTTT. It translates to CASSYSTDTQYF. The chain has TRBV27 and TRBJ2-3; D unresolved. CDR3 length equals 12 residues. Trimming took off 4 bases at V and 0 bases at J, with 2 bases between the two ends. Germline-derived CDR1 and CDR2 are MNHEY and SMNVEV (reference sequence).